Below are 20 T cell receptor beta chains sequenced from a single sample in a study of glioma-infiltrating T cells. Amplification of TCR alpha and beta CDR3 regions from RNA used iRepertoire nested multiplex PCR. TCRdb called the multiplex PCR reads again in MiXCR, with one record for every CDR3 protein. The data show some 150,000 distinct CDR3 sequences, roughly two fifths seen once. Sequenced: glioma tissue, nonneoplastic brain tissue, or PBMCs (not recorded which). All receptors derive from a human donor with low-grade glioma or glioblastoma, undergoing nonglioma brain surgery, or in good health (not recorded which).

This clonotype was seen only a few times. The chain uses TRBV7-9 and TRBJ2-3; no definite D call. The germline V gene has CDR1 SEHNR and CDR2 FQNEAQ (reference sequence). V lost 3 bases and J 2 bases, leaving 6 bases between the germline ends. CDR3 length: 13 residues. The CDR3 protein is CASSFWVTDTQYF. The DNA for the CDR3 is TGTGCCAGCAGCTTCTGGGTCACAGATACGCAGTATTTT. The variable domain in full, completed from reference TRBV7-9 and TRBJ2-3, reads DTGVSQNPRHKITKRGQNVTFRCDPISEHNRLYWYRQTLGQGPEFLTYFQNEAQLEKSRLLSDRFSAERPKGSFSTLEIQRTEQGDSAMYLCASSFWVTDTQYFGPGTRLTVL.

J is TRBJ1-2 and V is TRBV28, with D possibly TRBD1 on 5 matching bases. Germline V gene data show CDR1 as MDHEN and CDR2 as SYDVKM. Trimming cost V 4 bases and J 8 bases, with 14 bases left between them. The CDR3 consists of 13 residues. CDR3 sequence (DNA): TGTGCCAGCAGTTCGCAAGGGGAGACCGGCTACACCTTC. This encodes CASSSQGETGYTF.

This clonotype was counted only a few times. V and J are TRBV10-3 and TRBJ2-4; 9 bases are a match to TRBD1. CDR1 and CDR2 (germline): ENHRY, SYGVKD. The junction had 5 bases not matched to a gene; V was cut back by 1 base and J by 4 bases. The CDR3 spans 16 residues. CDR3 sequence: CAISELPGQGKNIQYF. CDR3 nucleotides: TGTGCCATCAGTGAGTTACCGGGACAGGGAAAAAACATTCAGTACTTC.

As for this clonotype: This sequence may be a read error, since a much larger clone differs from it by one base. V usage is TRBV6-1 and J usage is TRBJ2-3; perhaps TRBD1 as D (6 bases). V was pared by 6 bases and J by 3 bases, with 16 bases between. CDR1 and CDR2 (germline): MNHNS, SASEGT. The CDR3 spans 15 residues. As DNA, the CDR3 is TGTGCCAGCAGATCCGGGACATATAGAACAGATACGCAGTATTTT. This encodes CASRSGTYRTDTQYF.

The chain couples TRBV7-2 to TRBJ2-5, with TRBD2 identical over 7 bases. The CDR3 totals 16 residues. The trim removed 4 bases at V and 1 base at J, leaving 9 bases unmatched. Per germline, CDR1 SGHTA and CDR2 FQGNSA. The CDR3 is CASSSYGRLAQETQYF. The CDR3 coding sequence is TGTGCCAGCAGCTCTTATGGGCGACTAGCCCAAGAGACCCAGTACTTC.

This clonotype has a single count. The chain couples TRBV27 to TRBJ2-7, with 12 bases aligning to TRBD2. Germline values: CDR1 MNHEY, CDR2 SMNVEV (reference sequence). This CDR3 has 14 residues. V lost 10 bases to trimming and J lost 7 bases; unmatched junction nucleotides: 11. The CDR3 region has the DNA TGTGCCACCGGACTAGCGGGAATTTACAATGAGCAGTACTTC. Translating gives CATGLAGIYNEQYF.

Regarding this clonotype: Compared with germline, one end of the junction differs, possibly owing to a read error. V gene TRBV4-3 combines with J gene TRBJ2-3, with D possibly being TRBD2 (6 bases). Per germline, CDR1 LGHNA and CDR2 YSLEER. The CDR3 covers 15 residues. The CDR3, as DNA: TGCGCCAGCAGCAAAGACGATAAGAGCGGGGATACGCAGTATTTT. It encodes CASSKDDKSGDTQYF.

The sample holds one count of this clonotype. This may stem from a read error, because a much larger clone lies one nucleotide away. J is TRBJ1-1 and V is TRBV6-2 or TRBV6-3; tentative D call: TRBD1 (5 bases). The CDR3 length is 13 residues. The germline gives CDR1 MNHEY, CDR2 SVGEGT. DNA for the CDR3: TGTGCCAGCAACAAAAGACAGAACACTGAAGCTTCCTTT. It codes for CASNKRQNTEASF.

The chain links TRBV15 to TRBJ1-6; 8 bases agree with TRBD1. CDR1 and CDR2 (germline): LNHNV, YYDKDF (reference sequence). This CDR3 region has 13 residues. The V segment lost 3 bases and the J segment 8 bases; nucleotides outside the gene matches: 0. DNA for the CDR3: TGTGCCACCAGCAGGGGACAGGATTCACCCCTCCACTTT. It codes for CATSRGQDSPLHF.

The V and J genes are TRBV6-1 and TRBJ2-1, with 7 bases aligning to TRBD2. V dropped 3 bases and J dropped 3; count of bases not matched to a gene: 5. The CDR3 runs to 15 residues. The V gene's germline CDR1 is MNHNS and CDR2 SASEGT. In DNA, the CDR3 is TGTGCCAGCAGTGACGGACTAGAACTCTACAATGAGCAGTTCTTC. Translation: CASSDGLELYNEQFF.

The chain joins TRBV10-3 to TRBJ1-5, with unresolved D. Trimming removed 4 bases at V and 4 bases at J, with 5 bases between. The germline V gene encodes CDR1 ENHRY and CDR2 SYGVKD. The CDR3 covers 12 residues. The CDR3 sequence is CAISASNQPQHF. In nucleotides, the CDR3 is TGTGCCATCAGTGCTTCTAATCAGCCCCAGCATTTT.

The chain carries TRBV14 and TRBJ1-1, with unresolved D. V gave up 2 bases and J gave up 10 bases, with 11 bases separating them. This CDR3 contains 12 residues. Per germline, CDR1 SGHDN and CDR2 FVKESK. DNA for the CDR3: TGTGCCAGCAGCCAAAAGGATATGAGAGCTTTCTTT. This sequence encodes CASSQKDMRAFF. Full variable domain (remainder filled in from reference TRBV14 and TRBJ1-1): EAGVTQFPSHSVIEKGQTVTLRCDPISGHDNLYWYRRVMGKEIKFLLHFVKESKQDESGMPNNRFLAERTGGTYSTLKVQPAELEDSGVYFCASSQKDMRAFFGQGTRLTVV.

The V and J genes are TRBV15 and TRBJ1-4; a weak D match, TRBD1 (6 bases). Trimming removed 0 bases from V and 4 bases from J, with 18 bases in between. The germline CDR1 and CDR2 sequences are LNHNV and YYDKDF (reference sequence). CDR3 length equals 18 residues. CDR3: CATSREIPRTVNNEKLFF. CDR3 nucleotide sequence: TGTGCCACCAGCAGAGAGATTCCCCGGACAGTCAATAATGAAAAACTGTTTTTT.

The chain carries TRBV6-5 and TRBJ2-7; 14 bases agree with TRBD2. Germline V CDR1 and CDR2: MNHEY, SVGAGI. With V trimmed by 6 bases and J by 4 bases, 2 bases remained unmatched. The CDR3 covers 14 residues. CDR3 amino acids: CASSGTSGSYEQYF. The CDR3 DNA is TGTGCCAGCAGCGGGACTAGCGGGAGTTACGAGCAGTACTTC.

This chain joins TRBV20-1 and TRBJ2-1, with 11 positions matching TRBD2. The CDR3 has 15 residues. J gave up 7 bases and V 5 bases, and 10 bases lay outside the gene matches. Germline loops: CDR1 DFQATT, CDR2 SNEGSKA (reference sequence). CDR3: CSAPNSGGAWNEQFF. Written as DNA, the CDR3 is TGCAGTGCTCCCAATAGCGGGGGGGCTTGGAATGAGCAGTTCTTC.

The gene calls are TRBV29-1 and TRBJ2-5; D not certain. Trimming took 1 base from V and 7 from J, leaving 10 bases between them. The CDR3 length is 12 residues. Germline CDR1 SQVTM, CDR2 ANQGSEA. CDR3 region: CSVEGTHGTQYF. CDR3 DNA sequence: TGCAGCGTTGAAGGTACACATGGGACCCAGTACTTC.

This sequence joins TRBV4-3 and TRBJ2-1, with 10 bases fitting TRBD2. Germline V gives CDR1 LGHNA, CDR2 YSLEER. CDR3 size: 15 residues. V trimming: 3 bases; J trimming: 6 bases; junction bases outside the gene matches: 5. Here the CDR3 DNA reads TGCGCCAGCAGCCAGTATCTAGCGGGGGTCAATGAGCAGTTCTTC. Translating gives CASSQYLAGVNEQFF.

This clonotype appeared a few times. Germline and junction disagree at one end, which may indicate a read error. V gene TRBV6-6 combines with J gene TRBJ1-3, with D perhaps matching TRBD1 (5 bases). CDR3 length: 14 residues. Germline CDR1 is MNHNY and CDR2 is SVGAGI (reference sequence). The CDR3 DNA reads as TGTGCCACCAGTACAGGCTCCTCTGGAAACACCATATATTTT. It is translated as CATSTGSSGNTIYF.

This rearrangement joins TRBV27 to TRBJ1-2; 9 nucleotides match TRBD1. The germline V gene has CDR1 MNHEY and CDR2 SMNVEV (reference sequence). Losses at the gene ends were 5 bases for V and 2 bases for J; bases not matched to a gene: 3. CDR3 length: 14 residues. The CDR3 region is CASSPDRGNYGYTF. The CDR3, as DNA: TGTGCCAGCAGTCCCGACAGGGGGAACTATGGCTACACCTTC.

This clonotype appeared many times. The V gene is TRBV15, the J gene TRBJ2-5, with D uncertain. Germline CDR1 reads LNHNV; CDR2 reads YYDKDF (reference sequence). V lost 3 bases and J lost 7, with 6 bases in between. CDR3 length equals 11 residues. This chain's CDR3 is CATSSTVTQYF. CDR3 sequence (DNA): TGTGCCACCAGCAGCACGGTGACCCAGTACTTC.